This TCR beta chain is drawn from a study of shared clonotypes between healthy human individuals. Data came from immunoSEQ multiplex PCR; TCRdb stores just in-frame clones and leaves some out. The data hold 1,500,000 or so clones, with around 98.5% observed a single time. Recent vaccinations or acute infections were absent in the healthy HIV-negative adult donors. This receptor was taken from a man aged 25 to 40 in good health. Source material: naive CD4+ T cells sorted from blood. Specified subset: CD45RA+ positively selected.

The DNA for the CDR3 is TGTGCCAGCAGCTTGTGGCGTGTAGAGACCCAGTACTTC. This translates into CASSLWRVETQYF. The chain carries TRBV5-6 and TRBJ2-5; D ambiguous. Trimming removed 1 base at V and 4 bases at J, with 8 bases between. Germline V gene sequence: CDR1 SGHDT, CDR2 YYEEEE. The CDR3 length is 13 residues.